This T cell receptor beta chain stems from a study of T cell responses to AZD1222 COVID-19 vaccine. Measured with immunoSEQ multiplex PCR; TCRdb has only the in-frame clones, and not every one. The data show over 150,000 clones, around 85% seen once. V lost 5 bases to trimming and J lost 5 bases, with 16 bases between them. The CDR3 length is 16 residues. Germline V gene lookup returns CDR1 SGHVS and CDR2 FNYEAQ. This clonotype originated in an adult in good health. This specimen was peripheral blood, taken on day 0 of MenACWY control vaccination. J is TRBJ1-6 and V is TRBV7-6; the D is unclear. CDR3 region: CASSDRTRRDNSPLHF. CDR3 in DNA: TGTGCCAGCAGCGACCGTACAAGGCGTGATAATTCACCCCTCCACTTT.